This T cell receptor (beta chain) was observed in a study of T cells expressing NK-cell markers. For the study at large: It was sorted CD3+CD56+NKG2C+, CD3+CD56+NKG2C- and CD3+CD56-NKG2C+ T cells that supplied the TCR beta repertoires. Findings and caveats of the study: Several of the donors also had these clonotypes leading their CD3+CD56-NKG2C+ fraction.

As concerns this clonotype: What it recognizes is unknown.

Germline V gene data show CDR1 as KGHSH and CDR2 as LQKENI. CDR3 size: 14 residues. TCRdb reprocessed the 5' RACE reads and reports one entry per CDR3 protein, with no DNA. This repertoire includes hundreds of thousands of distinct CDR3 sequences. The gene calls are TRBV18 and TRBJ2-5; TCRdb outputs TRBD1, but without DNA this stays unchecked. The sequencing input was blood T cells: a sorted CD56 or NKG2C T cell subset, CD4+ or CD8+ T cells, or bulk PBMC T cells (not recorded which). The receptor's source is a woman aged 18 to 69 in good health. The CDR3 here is CASSPWDRKETQYF.